This T cell receptor beta chain was recovered during a study of cytomegalovirus exposure and HLA in healthy donors. Study-level findings and limits: In a later analysis, several top co-occurrence clusters appeared linked to parvovirus B19, influenza, CMV and Epstein-Barr virus. In vitro testing confirmed three CMV-associated chains as specific for CMV antigens. Earlier analysis yielded a pattern in which most TCR beta V segments were productive about 87% or about 30% of the time.

The PCR was carried out with 60 Vbeta primers and 13 Jbeta primers. Generated by immunoSEQ multiplex PCR, the TCRdb table keeps only in-frame clones and is missing some. The repertoire holds some 150,000 clones, with approximately 71% as singletons. About this clone: Antigen: not known.

Germline V gene data show CDR1 as SNHLY and CDR2 as FYNNEI. The CDR3 is 15 residues long. Trimming cost V 6 bases and J 4 bases; bases outside gene matches: 8. V gene TRBV2 combines with J gene TRBJ2-1; 8 bases match TRBD2. The TCR comes from a man in his forties in good health and CMV-seronegative. The sequenced sample consisted of PBMCs. CDR3: CASRPRGAQYNEQFF. The CDR3 DNA follows: TGTGCCAGCAGACCGCGGGGGGCCCAATACAATGAGCAGTTCTTC.